Below, 18 T cell receptor beta chains from the same sample are listed, as sequenced in a study of T cells in women clearing cervical HPV infection. TCRdb keeps only in-frame clones here, not all; method: immunoSEQ multiplex PCR. This sample contains more than 10,000 clones. Sequencing was done on a sample of blood buffy coat. The receptors were sampled from a woman between 18 and 75 years old with a cervical HPV16 infection that either progressed to CIN3+ or cleared (not recorded which).

In terms of frequency, this clone is medium-sized. The CDR3 is cut off 3 residues early in the read; its end comes from the germline J gene. This rearrangement joins TRBV2 to TRBJ2-5; perhaps TRBD1 as D (5 bases). V lost 3 bases, J lost 3 bases, and 11 bases lay in between. CDR3 length: 14 residues. From germline, CDR1 is SNHLY and CDR2 FYNNEI. CDR3 DNA (partial): TGTGCCAGCAGTGATGCGGACACTGAAGAGACC. Translated: CASSDADTEET. The full CDR3 protein reads CASSDADTEETQYF.

Its frequency marks this clone as medium-sized. The CDR3 extends 3 residues past the end of the read, so its final part is completed from the germline J gene. The chain joins TRBV6-2 or TRBV6-3 to TRBJ2-7; the D is unclear. Trimming removed 8 bases from V and 3 bases from J, with 17 bases in between. The CDR3 contains 14 residues. CDR1 is MNHEY, CDR2 SVGEGT, per germline. The DNA read from the CDR3 is TGTGCCAGCTCTTCCAGCGAAGGCCTCTACGAG. Its protein product is CASSSSEGLYE. The CDR3 reads in full as CASSSSEGLYEQYF.

Frequency places this clone as medium-sized. The CDR3 end falls 3 residues outside the read, so it is completed with the germline J gene. The chain links TRBV10-3 to TRBJ2-5, with 9 positions matching TRBD2. V shed 0 bases, J shed 4 bases, and the junction held 9 bases outside the gene matches. Germline V lookup: CDR1 ENHRY, CDR2 SYGVKD. There are 17 residues in the CDR3. This chain's CDR3 is CAISESRLAGSGETQYF. The CDR3 DNA, read in part, is TGTGCCATCAGTGAGTCTCGGCTAGCGGGGTCTGGAGAGACC.

Comments on this clone: The CDR3 extends 3 residues past the end of the read, so its final part is completed from the germline J gene. V and J are TRBV5-4 and TRBJ2-1, with D unresolved. CDR3 length: 12 amino acids. V shed 1 base and J shed 7 bases, with 6 bases lying between them. Germline V gene sequence: CDR1 SGHNT, CDR2 YYREEE (reference sequence). This CDR3 reads CASSLIPNEQFF. The part of the CDR3 DNA that was read is TGTGCCAGCAGCTTGATCCCGAATGAG. Complete variable domain (other parts from reference TRBV5-4 and TRBJ2-1): ETGVTQSPTHLIKTRGQQVTLRCSSQSGHNTVSWYQQALGQGPQFIFQYYREEENGRGNFPPRFSGLQFPNYSSELNVNALELDDSALYLCASSLIPNEQFFGPGTRLTVL.

In the case of this clone: The CDR3 end falls 3 residues outside the read, so it is completed with the germline J gene. The V and J genes are TRBV2 and TRBJ2-3; 8 positions match TRBD1. This CDR3 region has 14 residues. Germline V CDR1 and CDR2: SNHLY, FYNNEI. The CDR3 sequence: CASSAGQDQYAQYF. The part of the CDR3 DNA that was read is TGTGCCAGCAGTGCGGGACAGGACCAATACGCG.

As regards this clone: The CDR3 extends 3 residues past the end of the read, so its final part is completed from the germline J gene. V gene TRBV7-9 combines with J gene TRBJ1-6, with unresolved D. Germline CDR1 and CDR2: SEHNR and FQNEAQ (reference sequence). V lost 1 base to trimming and J lost 7 bases, with 11 bases between them. CDR3 size: 15 residues. The CDR3 sequence: CASSLDTGRNSPLHF. Incomplete CDR3 DNA: TGTGCCAGCAGCTTAGACACGGGGAGGAATTCACCC.

Comment on this clone: The CDR3 end falls 3 residues outside the read, so it is completed with the germline J gene. V usage is TRBV5-1 and J usage is TRBJ2-5; 12 nucleotides align to TRBD2. The V gene's germline CDR1 is SGHRS and CDR2 YFSETQ. With V trimmed by 6 bases and J by 5 bases, 8 bases remained unmatched. The CDR3 has 15 residues. The CDR3 protein is CASNPSGGAGETQYF. The DNA read from the CDR3 is TGCGCCAGCAACCCTAGCGGGGGGGCCGGTGAGACC.

To note about this clone: The read terminates 3 residues ahead of where the CDR3 ends, so the germline J gene completes it. The gene calls are TRBV7-2 and TRBJ1-6, with 7 nucleotides matching TRBD1. The CDR3 spans 15 residues. Germline CDR1 is SGHTA and CDR2 is FQGNSA. J was trimmed by 10 bases and V by 1 base; bases with no gene match: 7. CDR3: CASSLGQGYRSPLHF. The DNA read from the CDR3 is TGTGCCAGCAGCTTAGGACAGGGCTATCGGTCACCC.

Comment on this clone: Coverage ceases 3 residues before the CDR3 finishes, and the germline J gene fills in the end. The V call is TRBV19, the J call TRBJ2-3; D unresolved. The germline gives CDR1 LNHDA, CDR2 SQIVND (reference sequence). The CDR3 contains 12 residues. CDR3 DNA (partial): TGTGCCAGTACCCGGGTGAATCAGCCG. This gives the protein CASTRVNQP. The whole CDR3 protein is CASTRVNQPQYF.

Concerning this clone itself: The read halts 3 residues ahead of the CDR3 end, with the missing end drawn from the germline J gene. This chain links TRBV19 with TRBJ1-2; D gene uncertain. CDR3 length equals 14 residues. Trimming removed 7 bases from V and 0 bases from J, with 12 bases in between. In germline, CDR1 is LNHDA, CDR2 SQIVND (reference sequence). CDR3 sequence reads: CASTPRKTNYGYTF. Incomplete CDR3 DNA: TGTGCCAGTACCCCCAGAAAAACTAACTATGGC.

A note on this clone: The observed sequence ends 3 residues before the CDR3 terminus, with the missing tail filled in from the germline J gene. The chain employs TRBV18 and TRBJ2-3; 9 bases are shared with TRBD1. Germline V gene data show CDR1 as KGHSH and CDR2 as LQKENI. There are 15 residues in the CDR3. The covered CDR3 bases are TGTGCCAGCTCACCATGGGACAGGGTCGATGAGACG. The encoded protein is CASSPWDRVDET. The whole CDR3 sequence is CASSPWDRVDETQYF.

Note on this clone: Sequencing ends 3 residues short of the CDR3 end; the germline J gene provides the rest. The chain has TRBV5-1 and TRBJ2-2; tentative D call: TRBD1 (6 bases). The V gene's germline CDR1 is SGHRS and CDR2 YFSETQ. This CDR3 comprises 16 residues. The CDR3 reads CASSPTWEQGNEKLFF. The CDR3 bases that were read are TGCGCCAGCAGCCCCACCTGGGAACAGGGAAATGAAAAG.

Worth noting for this clone: The read finishes 3 residues shy of the CDR3 end, and the germline J gene is used to complete it. V and J are TRBV7-6 and TRBJ2-3; D is ambiguous. Germline assignment: CDR1 SGHVS and CDR2 FNYEAQ. The CDR3 loop spans 16 amino acids. The V end lost 1 base, the J end lost 2 bases, and 13 bases lay between the germline ends. The covered CDR3 bases are TGTGCCAGCAGCTTAGGGGTTGGCGGTAACACAGATACG. Translating gives CASSLGVGGNTDT. The CDR3 as a whole reads CASSLGVGGNTDTQYF.

The sequenced part of the CDR3 DNA is TGTGCCAGCAGCTTTGGGGGGTTGGGGACTGAA. This sequence encodes CASSFGGLGTE. The CDR3 reads in full as CASSFGGLGTEAFF. V gene TRBV7-9 combines with J gene TRBJ1-1; weak D call: TRBD1 (5 bases). The read falls 3 residues short of the CDR3 end, and the missing part is taken from the germline J gene. The germline gives CDR1 SEHNR, CDR2 FQNEAQ (reference sequence). The CDR3 totals 14 residues. V lost 3 bases to trimming and J lost 5 bases, with 13 bases between them.

Note on this clone: One junction end disagrees with the germline gene, perhaps due to a read error. The CDR3 end falls 3 residues outside the read, so it is completed with the germline J gene. This sample includes further DNA sequences coding for the same CDR3. The genes are TRBV7-9 and TRBJ1-3, with TRBD1 matching over 8 bases. Germline V lookup: CDR1 SEHNR, CDR2 FQNEAQ (reference sequence). This CDR3 is built from 15 residues. The part of the CDR3 DNA that was read is TGTGCCAGCAGCCACGACAGGGGATCTGGAAACACT. Protein product: CASSHDRGSGNT. The whole CDR3 protein is CASSHDRGSGNTIYF.

In the case of this clone: The read ends 3 residues early relative to the CDR3; the germline J gene fills the gap. This chain links TRBV29-1 with TRBJ2-5; TRBD1 matches 9 bases. J lost 4 bases, V lost 7 bases, and 7 bases had no gene match. The germline CDR1 and CDR2 sequences are SQVTM and ANQGSEA. CDR3 size: 13 residues. Incomplete CDR3 DNA: TGCAGCGCAACGGACAGGGGTGGAGAGACC. It codes for CSATDRGGET. The entire CDR3 is CSATDRGGETQYF.

In the case of this clone: The CDR3 is cut off 3 residues early in the read; its end comes from the germline J gene. This sequence joins TRBV19 and TRBJ1-6; 7 bases match TRBD1. The CDR3 contains 16 residues. V lost 7 bases and J lost 12; bases outside the gene matches: 18. Germline loops: CDR1 LNHDA, CDR2 SQIVND (reference sequence). Partial CDR3 DNA: TGTGCCAGTACAGCGGAGGGGGCTCCCCTCGGGAGACCC. This sequence encodes CASTAEGAPLGRP. The whole CDR3 sequence is CASTAEGAPLGRPLHF.

Regarding this clone: Read data end 3 residues before the CDR3 end; the end is taken from the germline J gene. The genes are TRBV7-9 and TRBJ1-3; D is uncertain. Trimming pared 8 bases from V and 2 bases from J, leaving 13 bases between. The CDR3 spans 14 residues. Germline V lookup: CDR1 SEHNR, CDR2 FQNEAQ (reference sequence). The sequenced CDR3 bases are TGTGCCAGCGTGCCAGCTAGGACTGGAAACACC. It is translated as CASVPARTGNT. Given in full, the CDR3 is CASVPARTGNTIYF. Based on the CDR3 plus reference TRBV7-9 and TRBJ1-3, the full variable domain is DTGVSQNPRHKITKRGQNVTFRCDPISEHNRLYWYRQTLGQGPEFLTYFQNEAQLEKSRLLSDRFSAERPKGSFSTLEIQRTEQGDSAMYLCASVPARTGNTIYFGEGSWLTVV.